The 9 T cell receptor beta chains below were found in one sample sequenced in a study of blood T cell repertoires in COVID-19. Only in-frame clones appear in the TCRdb table, and some are missing; sequencing was by immunoSEQ multiplex PCR. This table has a few hundred thousand clones, around nine tenths appearing once. The material sequenced was PBMCs or T cells enriched from blood (not recorded which). All receptors come from a woman aged 50 to 60 who had recovered from COVID-19.

The V gene is TRBV28, the J gene TRBJ2-5; no firm D call. CDR3 length: 11 residues. V was trimmed by 8 bases and J by 1 base, leaving 5 bases between them. The germline CDR1 and CDR2 sequences are MDHEN and SYDVKM. The CDR3: CASGTQETQYF. CDR3 bases: TGTGCCAGCGGCACCCAAGAGACCCAGTACTTC.

The chain employs TRBV19 and TRBJ2-7; 7 bases agree with TRBD1. The trim removed 5 bases at V and 3 bases at J, leaving 7 bases unmatched. The CDR3 loop spans 14 amino acids. Germline values: CDR1 LNHDA, CDR2 SQIVND (reference sequence). CDR3 nucleotides: TGTGCCAGTAGTCTACACAGGGGCAACTACGAGCAGTACTTC. Its translation is CASSLHRGNYEQYF. Filled out from reference TRBV19 and TRBJ2-7, the complete variable domain reads DGGITQSPKYLFRKEGQNVTLSCEQNLNHDAMYWYRQDPGQGLRLIYYSQIVNDFQKGDIAEGYSVSREKKESFPLTVTSAQKNPTAFYLCASSLHRGNYEQYFGPGTRLTVT.

This chain connects TRBV5-1 to TRBJ2-1; D is perhaps TRBD2 (5 bases). There are 15 residues in the CDR3. Trimming removed 0 bases at V and 4 bases at J, with 11 bases between. Germline V lookup: CDR1 SGHRS, CDR2 YFSETQ. CDR3 in DNA: TGCGCCAGCAGCTTGGTTAGCGTGCTATACAATGAGCAGTTCTTC. It yields the protein CASSLVSVLYNEQFF.

This chain connects TRBV5-1 to TRBJ2-3; TRBD2 aligns across 7 bases. The CDR3 runs to 17 residues. Germline V gives CDR1 SGHRS, CDR2 YFSETQ. With 6 bases clipped from V and 6 bases from J, the junction kept 19 bases outside the gene matches. The CDR3 nucleotides are TGCGCCAGCACCCTAACTAGCGTGACGGACTCGTCGGATACGCAGTATTTT. This sequence encodes CASTLTSVTDSSDTQYF.

The rearrangement joins TRBV28 to TRBJ2-7; D ambiguous. Germline V CDR1 and CDR2: MDHEN, SYDVKM. There are 15 residues in the CDR3. V was pared by 6 bases and J by 5 bases, with 20 bases between. CDR3 residues: CASSYGRVQLNEQYF. CDR3 bases: TGTGCCAGCAGCTACGGCAGAGTACAACTAAACGAGCAGTACTTC.

The chain has TRBV7-3 and TRBJ2-7; D perhaps matches TRBD2 (5 bases). The CDR3 has 15 residues. Trimming took 2 bases from V and 3 from J, leaving 14 bases between them. Germline values: CDR1 SGHTA, CDR2 FQGTGA. CDR3 protein: CASSLGSGGNYEQYF. The CDR3, as DNA: TGTGCCAGCAGCTTAGGGAGCGGCGGAAACTACGAGCAGTACTTC.

This clone has just one count. This chain joins TRBV30 and TRBJ1-5; D is perhaps TRBD1 (5 bases). CDR1 is GTSNPN, CDR2 SVGIG, per germline (reference sequence). Trimming pared 3 bases from V and 0 bases from J, leaving 12 bases between. CDR3 length equals 15 residues. Written as DNA, the CDR3 is TGTGCCTGGAGCATAGACAGTAATAGCAATCAGCCCCAGCATTTT. The encoded protein is CAWSIDSNSNQPQHF.

About this clone itself: No conserved phenylalanine or tryptophan ends this CDR3, so it is likely a read error. This chain joins TRBV2 and TRBJ1-2, with 9 bases identical to TRBD1. The length of the CDR3 is 13 residues. CDR1 is SNHLY, CDR2 FYNNEI, per germline. J gave up 6 bases and V 4 bases, and 3 bases lay outside the gene matches. The CDR3 nucleotides read TGTGCCAGCAGTGTTGGACAGGGGAATGGCTACACCCTC. This encodes CASSVGQGNGYTL.

The J gene is TRBJ1-1, the V gene TRBV27; D is possibly TRBD1 (5 bases). Germline V gene lookup returns CDR1 MNHEY and CDR2 SMNVEV (reference sequence). This CDR3 has 11 residues. V was trimmed by 8 bases and J by 5 bases, leaving 9 bases between them. The CDR3 region is CASLGGTEAFF. The CDR3 nucleotides read TGTGCCAGCCTGGGGGGAACTGAAGCTTTCTTT.